A selection of T cell receptor beta chains follows, all from one sample in a study of blood T cell repertoires in COVID-19. Repertoires were generated with immunoSEQ multiplex PCR, while TCRdb's copy carries only in-frame clones and drops some. Of more than 95,000 clones detected, 80% to 95% appear once; the ten largest clones hold around 2.1%. Sample: peripheral blood. These receptors all come from a man aged 50 to 59 with COVID-19, enrolled during active disease. The CDR3 runs from the conserved cysteine through the conserved F or W. The D gene is left open where the match is weak. A clone size is listed for some rows: how often the clone was seen (once, few, many), or a class if it is expanded.

clone_size	v_call	j_call	d_call	cdr3_aa	cdr3_nt
few	TRBV19	TRBJ2-3	NA	CASSSGAFTDTQYF	TGTGCCAGTAGTAGCGGAGCGTTCACAGATACGCAGTATTTT
NA	TRBV5-1	TRBJ2-2	NA	CASSKRSTGELFF	TGCGCCAGCAGCAAGAGGTCGACCGGGGAGCTGTTTTTT
once	TRBV2	TRBJ2-2	TRBD1	CASGGDRDTGELFF	TGTGCCAGCGGGGGGGACAGGGACACCGGGGAGCTGTTTTTT
NA	TRBV5-1	TRBJ2-1	TRBD1	CASSLGGTGAVNEQFF	TGCGCCAGCAGCTTGGGGGGGACAGGGGCCGTCAATGAGCAGTTCTTC
once	TRBV5-1	TRBJ2-5	TRBD2	CASSPTSGKETQYF	TGCGCCAGCAGCCCCACTAGCGGGAAGGAGACCCAGTACTTC
NA	TRBV7-2	TRBJ2-7	TRBD2	CASSRGLEGYEQYF	TGTGCCAGCAGCCGGGGACTAGAGGGCTACGAGCAGTACTTC
NA	TRBV5-1	TRBJ2-6	NA	CASSLTPGANVLTF	TGCGCCAGCAGCCTTACACCTGGGGCCAACGTCCTGACTTTC
NA	TRBV30	TRBJ1-2	TRBD1	CAWNRGTNYGYTF	TGTGCCTGGAACAGGGGGACTAACTATGGCTACACCTTC
once	TRBV4-2	TRBJ2-7	NA	CASSRGLGAYEQYF	TGTGCCAGCAGCCGGGGGCTAGGGGCCTACGAGCAGTACTTC
NA	TRBV5-8	TRBJ2-2	TRBD1	CASSQGTVERAGELFF	TGTGCCAGCAGCCAAGGGACAGTAGAACGAGCCGGGGAGCTGTTTTTT
NA	TRBV6-1	TRBJ1-5	NA	CASSEQGRDQPQHF	TGTGCCAGCAGTGAACAGGGGAGGGATCAGCCCCAGCATTTT
NA	TRBV18	TRBJ2-3	TRBD1	CASSPGTGGDTQYF	TGTGCCAGCTCCCCAGGGACAGGCGGTGATACGCAGTATTTT
NA	TRBV2	TRBJ2-2	NA	CASKGGLGTGELFF	TGTGCCAGCAAAGGCGGCCTCGGCACCGGGGAGCTGTTTTTT
NA	TRBV28	TRBJ2-1	NA	CASSLYSSPIRMFF	TGTGCCAGCAGTTTATACTCTAGCCCAATCAGGATGTTCTTC
NA	TRBV19	TRBJ2-2	TRBD1	CASSPGQGSTGELFF	TGTGCCAGTAGTCCCGGACAGGGGAGCACCGGGGAGCTGTTTTTT
once	TRBV4-2	TRBJ1-1	TRBD1	CASSRRGGGSDTEAFF	TGTGCCAGCAGCCGTAGAGGAGGGGGCTCAGACACTGAAGCTTTCTTT
NA	TRBV6-2/TRBV6-3	TRBJ2-7	NA	CASSYSRLSYEQYF	TGTGCCAGCAGTTACTCGAGACTTTCCTACGAGCAGTACTTC
NA	TRBV5-5	TRBJ1-3	TRBD1	CASSLLQGAGNTIYF	TGTGCCAGCAGCCTATTACAGGGGGCTGGAAACACCATATATTTT
NA	TRBV10-3	TRBJ2-3	TRBD2	CAISDLVDLGGRAHSTDTQYF	TGTGCCATCAGTGACCTGGTCGACTTGGGCGGGAGGGCCCATAGCACAGATACGCAGTATTTT
once	TRBV7-8	TRBJ2-5	NA	CASRPGVAGETQYF	TGTGCCAGCAGGCCAGGGGTGGCAGGAGAGACCCAGTACTTC
few	TRBV19	TRBJ2-2	NA	CASSILGTSNTGELFF	TGTGCCAGTAGTATCCTAGGGACTTCGAACACCGGGGAGCTGTTTTTT
once	TRBV27	TRBJ1-2	TRBD1	CASSWDRGQGYTF	TGTGCCAGCAGTTGGGACAGGGGGCAAGGCTACACCTTC
NA	TRBV29-1	TRBJ2-1	TRBD2	CSVALLAGYNEQFF	TGCAGCGTTGCTCTACTAGCGGGATACAATGAGCAGTTCTTC
NA	TRBV6-2/TRBV6-3	TRBJ2-2	TRBD2	CASSYDGLAVNTGELFF	TGTGCCAGCAGTTACGACGGACTAGCGGTGAACACCGGGGAGCTGTTTTTT
NA	TRBV7-9	TRBJ2-3	NA	CASSPLAGPRTDTQYF	TGTGCCAGCAGCCCCCTAGCAGGCCCGCGGACAGATACGCAGTATTTT